A single sample gave rise to the 27 T cell receptor beta chains below, sequenced in a study of T cells expressing NK-cell markers. One entry per CDR3 protein, without DNA, is what TCRdb gives after re-calling the 5' RACE reads. The sample table sets out 400,000 to 450,000 distinct CDR3 sequences. Sequenced: blood T cells: a sorted CD56 or NKG2C T cell subset, CD4+ or CD8+ T cells, or bulk PBMC T cells (not recorded which). The receptors come from a woman between 18 and 70 years old in good health.

The V gene is TRBV12-3 or TRBV12-4, the J gene TRBJ2-5. The CDR3 loop spans 15 amino acids. The CDR3 sequence is CASSLKVVWAETQYF.

V gene TRBV7-8 combines with J gene TRBJ2-5. There are 12 residues in the CDR3. Germline lookup yields CDR1 SGHVS and CDR2 FQNEAQ. CDR3 amino acids: CASSPTWETQYF.

This sequence joins TRBV7-6 and TRBJ2-3; the TCRdb D gene call, TRBD1, has no DNA to confirm it. The CDR3 has 14 residues. Germline V gives CDR1 SGHVS, CDR2 FNYEAQ. The CDR3 region is CASSLAGGIDTQYF.

V and J are TRBV3-1 and TRBJ2-1. CDR1 and CDR2 from the germline V gene are LGHDT and YNNKEL (reference sequence). The CDR3 spans 12 residues. The CDR3 sequence: CASSQVSNLLFF.

The V and J genes are TRBV7-2 and TRBJ2-1. CDR3 size: 12 residues. Germline V CDR1 and CDR2: SGHTA, FQGNSA. The CDR3 loop is CASSWGRLEQFF.

CDR3: CASSQDGRGQYYGYTF. The chain is built from TRBV4-3 and TRBJ1-2; there is no DNA to check the TCRdb D call of TRBD1. CDR3 size: 16 residues. The germline V gene has CDR1 LGHNA and CDR2 YSLEER.

The rearrangement uses TRBV29-1 and TRBJ2-3. This CDR3 has 12 residues. Germline CDR1 reads SQVTM; CDR2 reads ANQGSEA. CDR3 amino acids: CSLGLATDTQYF.

This rearrangement joins TRBV15 to TRBJ2-6; TCRdb returns TRBD1, unconfirmable since there is no DNA. The CDR3 is 19 residues long. Germline values: CDR1 LNHNV, CDR2 YYDKDF (reference sequence). CDR3 residues: CATSRDRQGAISGANVLTF.

V and J are TRBV6-1 and TRBJ2-6. Germline CDR1 reads MNHNS; CDR2 reads SASEGT. The CDR3 extends over 14 amino acids. CDR3 loop: CASTRLRGANVLTF.

This chain links TRBV20-1 with TRBJ1-5. CDR1 is DFQATT and CDR2 is SNEGSKA in the germline V gene (reference sequence). The CDR3 extends over 14 amino acids. Here the CDR3 reads CSARGSDSNQPQHF.

This sequence joins TRBV29-1 and TRBJ2-1; TCRdb's D call of TRBD2 is untestable without DNA. The CDR3 runs 14 residues. Germline V gives CDR1 SQVTM, CDR2 ANQGSEA. The CDR3 protein is CSVDTSGVIREQFF.

The CDR3 loop reads CASSVSGTGYPGANVLTF. The V call is TRBV5-1, the J call TRBJ2-6; TCRdb's D call of TRBD1 is untestable without DNA. Germline V gene data show CDR1 as SGHRS and CDR2 as YFSETQ. The CDR3 has 18 amino acids.

This chain uses TRBV6-1 with TRBJ2-2. This CDR3 is built from 12 residues. CDR1 MNHNS and CDR2 SASEGT come from the germline V gene. CDR3 loop: CAAMVRTGELFF.

This chain joins TRBV20-1 and TRBJ2-1. The V gene's germline CDR1 is DFQATT and CDR2 SNEGSKA (reference sequence). There are 13 residues in the CDR3. CDR3 sequence: CSASPTYYNEQFF.

V gene TRBV2 combines with J gene TRBJ2-1; the TCRdb call, TRBD1, lacks DNA for checking. CDR3 size: 11 residues. The germline gives CDR1 SNHLY, CDR2 FYNNEI. The CDR3 here is CASNAPNRQFF.

The gene calls are TRBV27 and TRBJ2-7; the TCRdb call, TRBD2, lacks DNA for checking. This CDR3 is built from 15 residues. Germline CDR1 is MNHEY and CDR2 is SMNVEV (reference sequence). The CDR3 is CASRGGIAGPYEQYF.

V gene TRBV6-1 combines with J gene TRBJ2-1; there is no DNA to check the TCRdb D call of TRBD1. The CDR3 has 16 residues. Germline V gene lookup returns CDR1 MNHNS and CDR2 SASEGT. The CDR3 sequence is CASSPPGEWSYNEQFF.

The chain is built from TRBV20-1 and TRBJ1-2. Germline CDR1 DFQATT, CDR2 SNEGSKA (reference sequence). The CDR3 covers 13 residues. The CDR3: CSARDAGGRGYTF.

The chain links TRBV19 to TRBJ2-7; with no DNA, the TCRdb D assignment of TRBD1 cannot be verified. CDR1 and CDR2 from the germline V gene are LNHDA and SQIVND (reference sequence). The CDR3 is 15 residues long. The CDR3 loop reads CASSAGTGTRYEQYF.

The rearrangement uses TRBV7-8 and TRBJ1-5. CDR3 size: 16 residues. Germline values: CDR1 SGHVS, CDR2 FQNEAQ. The CDR3 sequence is CASSGGSLTINQPQHF. The full variable domain, completed using reference TRBV7-8 and TRBJ1-5, is GAGVSQSPRYKVAKRGQDVALRCDPISGHVSLFWYQQALGQGPEFLTYFQNEAQLDKSGLPSDRFFAERPEGSVSTLKIQRTQQEDSAVYLCASSGGSLTINQPQHFGDGTRLSIL.

The genes are TRBV5-1 and TRBJ2-7; TCRdb reports TRBD1, a call that lacks DNA to check it against. CDR1 is SGHRS and CDR2 is YFSETQ in the germline V gene. There are 13 residues in the CDR3. This chain's CDR3 is CASSGAETGEQYF.

The genes are TRBV6-5 and TRBJ2-2; TCRdb lists TRBD2, though no DNA is available to test this call. The CDR3 runs to 16 residues. Germline lookup yields CDR1 MNHEY and CDR2 SVGAGI. The CDR3 loop reads CASSFRLAGATGELFF.

The chain links TRBV6-1 to TRBJ2-7; TCRdb outputs TRBD1, but without DNA this stays unchecked. From germline, CDR1 is MNHNS and CDR2 SASEGT. The CDR3 extends over 14 amino acids. CDR3 sequence: CASTNRDRDLEQYF.

The V gene is TRBV12-3 or TRBV12-4, the J gene TRBJ2-1; as DNA is missing, the TRBD2 call by TCRdb cannot be tested. The CDR3 has 15 residues. The CDR3 sequence: CASIPIAGDYNEQFF.

V usage is TRBV5-1 and J usage is TRBJ2-5; TCRdb names TRBD1, which stays unverified in the absence of DNA. CDR3 length: 14 amino acids. The V gene's germline CDR1 is SGHRS and CDR2 YFSETQ. CDR3 residues: CASSLVPGQETQYF.

V usage is TRBV5-1 and J usage is TRBJ2-1; as DNA is missing, the TRBD2 call by TCRdb cannot be tested. Germline assignment: CDR1 SGHRS and CDR2 YFSETQ. The CDR3 length is 14 residues. The CDR3 loop reads CASSEAGGPSEQFF. The whole variable domain, remainder taken from reference TRBV5-1 and TRBJ2-1, is KAGVTQTPRYLIKTRGQQVTLSCSPISGHRSVSWYQQTPGQGLQFLFEYFSETQRNKGNFPGRFSGRQFSNSRSEMNVSTLELGDSALYLCASSEAGGPSEQFFGPGTRLTVL.

The chain employs TRBV5-1 and TRBJ2-3; TCRdb's D call, TRBD2, is unchecked because there is no DNA. The CDR3 totals 14 residues. Per the germline V gene, CDR1 is SGHRS and CDR2 is YFSETQ. The CDR3 region is CASKRVPSTDTQYF. Full variable domain (missing parts from reference TRBV5-1 and TRBJ2-3): KAGVTQTPRYLIKTRGQQVTLSCSPISGHRSVSWYQQTPGQGLQFLFEYFSETQRNKGNFPGRFSGRQFSNSRSEMNVSTLELGDSALYLCASKRVPSTDTQYFGPGTRLTVL.